This TCR beta chain appears in the sequencing data of a study of blood T cells in healthy people across ages. The total RNA that was extracted per sample amounted to at least 5.5 micrograms. A second PCR, run for roughly 7 to 12 cycles, used a sample-barcoded 5' primer plus a J-beta primer mix. TCRdb ran MiXCR on the 5' RACE reads and lists one entry per CDR3 protein. This table holds 1.5 million to 2 million distinct CDR3 sequences, around 42% found once. Regarding the study as a whole: Percentage of naive T cells showed a strong correlation with TCR beta diversity.

With regard to this clonotype: As yet, its antigen is unknown.

The sequence was collected from a human donor in good health. What was sequenced was blood.

This chain's CDR3 is CASSSQGGRSEAFF. In nucleotides, the CDR3 is TGTGCCAGCAGCTCCCAGGGTGGTCGGTCTGAAGCTTTCTTT. The chain joins TRBV7-3 to TRBJ1-1, with a tentative D call TRBD1 (5 bases). The CDR3 is 14 residues long. V was shortened by 4 bases and J by 6 bases, with 15 bases between the two germline ends. Germline V gene data show CDR1 as SGHTA and CDR2 as FQGTGA.